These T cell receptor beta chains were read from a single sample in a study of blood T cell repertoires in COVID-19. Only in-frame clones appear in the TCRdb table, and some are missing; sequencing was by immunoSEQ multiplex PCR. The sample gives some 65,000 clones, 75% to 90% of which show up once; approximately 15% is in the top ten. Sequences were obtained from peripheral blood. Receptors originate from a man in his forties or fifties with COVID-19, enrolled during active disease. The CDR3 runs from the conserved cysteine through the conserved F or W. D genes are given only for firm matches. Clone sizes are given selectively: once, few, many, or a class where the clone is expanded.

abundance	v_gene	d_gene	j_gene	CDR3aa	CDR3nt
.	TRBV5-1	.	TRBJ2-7	CASSLGSGLGEQYF	TGCGCCAGCAGCTTGGGATCGGGACTCGGCGAGCAGTACTTC
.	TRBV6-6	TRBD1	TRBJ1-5	CASRPTGGRNQPQHF	TGTGCCAGCAGACCGACAGGGGGACGCAATCAGCCCCAGCATTTT
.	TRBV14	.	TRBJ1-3	CASSLAGTTGNTIYF	TGTGCCAGCAGCCTTGCCGGGACAACTGGAAACACCATATATTTT
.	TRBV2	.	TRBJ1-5	CASSEQGLNQPQHF	TGTGCCAGCAGCGAGCAGGGGCTCAATCAGCCCCAGCATTTT
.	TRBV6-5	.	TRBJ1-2	CASSSLRGFYYGYTF	TGTGCCAGCAGTAGCCTTCGAGGGTTCTACTATGGCTACACCTTC
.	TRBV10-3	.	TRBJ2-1	CAITPAGSYNEQFF	TGTGCCATCACCCCCGCCGGTTCCTACAATGAGCAGTTCTTC
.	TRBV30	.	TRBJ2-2	CAWNSQGMATGELFF	TGTGCCTGGAACTCCCAGGGGATGGCGACCGGGGAGCTGTTTTTT
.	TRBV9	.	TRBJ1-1	CASSVGAGLENTEAFF	TGTGCCAGCAGCGTAGGGGCAGGGTTAGAGAACACTGAAGCTTTCTTT
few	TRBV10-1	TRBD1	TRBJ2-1	CASSESDREYNEQFF	TGCGCCAGCAGTGAGTCGGACAGGGAATACAATGAGCAGTTCTTC
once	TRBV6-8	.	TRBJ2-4	CASGVGGLDQNIQYF	TGTGCCAGCGGAGTTGGTGGATTAGATCAAAACATTCAGTACTTC
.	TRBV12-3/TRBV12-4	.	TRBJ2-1	CASRDGQYNEQFF	TGTGCCAGCCGGGACGGACAGTACAATGAGCAGTTCTTC
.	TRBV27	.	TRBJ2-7	CASSPRDSAYEQYF	TGTGCCAGCAGTCCCCGGGACTCGGCCTACGAGCAGTACTTC
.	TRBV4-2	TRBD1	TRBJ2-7	CASSQSQGANYEQYF	TGTGCCAGCAGCCAATCACAGGGGGCCAACTACGAGCAGTACTTC
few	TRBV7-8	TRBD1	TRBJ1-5	CASSGGTGRGNQPQHF	TGTGCCAGCAGCGGCGGGACAGGGAGGGGTAATCAGCCCCAGCATTTT
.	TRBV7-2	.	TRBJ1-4	CASSLQGQGGEKLFF	TGTGCCAGCAGCTTACAGGGACAAGGGGGTGAAAAACTGTTTTTT
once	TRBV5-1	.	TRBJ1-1	CASSLLTVNTEAFF	TGCGCCAGCAGCTTGTTGACAGTGAACACTGAAGCTTTCTTT
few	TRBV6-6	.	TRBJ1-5	CASSVDNQPQHF	TGTGCCAGCTCGGTCGACAATCAGCCCCAGCATTTT
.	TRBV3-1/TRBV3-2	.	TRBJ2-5	CASSVDYQETQYF	TGTGCCAGCAGCGTGGACTATCAAGAGACCCAGTACTTC
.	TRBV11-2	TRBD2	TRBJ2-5	CASSLTPSGGNKLETQYF	TGTGCCAGCAGCTTAACCCCTAGCGGGGGGAATAAGTTGGAGACCCAGTACTTC
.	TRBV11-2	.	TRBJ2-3	CASSLSGEDTQYF	TGTGCCAGCAGCTTATCGGGGGAAGATACGCAGTATTTT
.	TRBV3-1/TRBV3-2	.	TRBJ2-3	CASSQAGGAGTDTQYF	TGTGCCAGCAGCCAGGCCGGAGGGGCCGGCACAGATACGCAGTATTTT
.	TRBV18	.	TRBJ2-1	CASSPEQGSAGEQFF	TGTGCCAGCTCACCGGAACAGGGAAGCGCTGGTGAGCAGTTCTTC
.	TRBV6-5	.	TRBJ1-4	CASSRQVNEKLFF	TGTGCCAGCAGTAGACAGGTGAATGAAAAACTGTTTTTT
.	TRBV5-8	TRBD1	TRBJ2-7	CASSKGTGWAYEQYF	TGTGCCAGCAGCAAAGGGACAGGGTGGGCCTACGAGCAGTACTTC
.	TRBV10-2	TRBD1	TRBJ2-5	CASSPGTVLQETQYF	TGCGCCAGCAGTCCCGGGACAGTTCTGCAAGAGACCCAGTACTTC
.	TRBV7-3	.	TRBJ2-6	CASSSTVSGANVLTF	TGTGCCAGCAGCTCTACAGTCTCTGGGGCCAACGTCCTGACTTTC
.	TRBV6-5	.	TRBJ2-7	CASSIRLHNSYEQYF	TGTGCCAGCAGTATTAGACTCCACAACTCCTACGAGCAGTACTTC
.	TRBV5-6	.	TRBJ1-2	CASSPTQGSYGYTF	TGTGCCAGCAGCCCTACTCAGGGATCCTATGGCTACACCTTC
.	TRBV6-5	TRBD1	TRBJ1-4	CATDRGTGDEKLFF	TGTGCCACCGACCGCGGGACAGGCGATGAAAAACTGTTTTTT
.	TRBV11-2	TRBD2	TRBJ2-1	CASSFVAGGLNEQFF	TGTGCCAGCAGCTTTGTAGCGGGGGGCTTAAATGAGCAGTTCTTC
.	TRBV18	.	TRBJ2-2	CASSLSPVQQGLPGELFF	TGTGCCAGCTCACTCTCCCCCGTCCAACAGGGATTGCCCGGGGAGCTGTTTTTT
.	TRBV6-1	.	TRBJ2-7	CASSEASVSEQYF	TGTGCCAGCAGTGAAGCAAGTGTGAGCGAGCAGTACTTC
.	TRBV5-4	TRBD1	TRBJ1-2	CASSSPTQGMDYGYTF	TGTGCCAGCAGCTCTCCAACACAGGGGATGGACTATGGCTACACCTTC
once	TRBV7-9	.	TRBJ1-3	CASSADGNSGNTIYF	TGTGCCAGCAGCGCGGACGGGAACTCTGGAAACACCATATATTTT
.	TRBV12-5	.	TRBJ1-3	CASGLAWTVNTIYF	TGTGCTAGTGGTTTGGCTTGGACAGTAAACACCATATATTTT
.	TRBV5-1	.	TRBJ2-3	CASRVDLRADTQYF	TGCGCCAGCAGGGTGGATTTGAGGGCGGATACGCAGTATTTT
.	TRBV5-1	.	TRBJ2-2	CASSLVGPGELFF	TGCGCCAGCAGCTTGGTGGGGCCCGGGGAGCTGTTTTTT
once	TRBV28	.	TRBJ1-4	CASSEDSLLRATNEKLFF	TGTGCCAGCAGTGAGGACAGCTTACTTCGTGCAACTAATGAAAAACTGTTTTTT
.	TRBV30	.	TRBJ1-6	CAWSRGRGVGSPLHF	TGTGCCTGGAGTAGGGGCAGGGGAGTCGGTTCACCCCTCCACTTT
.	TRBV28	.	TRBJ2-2	CASIAGTNTGELFF	TGTGCCAGCATTGCCGGGACAAACACCGGGGAGCTGTTTTTT
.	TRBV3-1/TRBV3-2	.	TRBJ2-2	CASSQAQRELFF	TGTGCCAGCAGCCAAGCCCAGAGGGAGCTGTTTTTT
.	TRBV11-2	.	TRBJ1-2	CASSFRGGYTF	TGTGCCAGCAGCTTCAGAGGTGGCTACACCTTC
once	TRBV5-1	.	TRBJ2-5	CASSSTGAMQETQYF	TGCGCCAGCAGCTCTACAGGCGCCATGCAAGAGACCCAGTACTTC
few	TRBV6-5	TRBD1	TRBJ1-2	CASSTGTGTGYTF	TGTGCCAGCAGTACCGGGACAGGGACTGGCTACACCTTC
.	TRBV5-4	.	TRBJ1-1	CASSTGVNTEAFF	TGTGCCAGCAGTACCGGGGTGAACACTGAAGCTTTCTTT
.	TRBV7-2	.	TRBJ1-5	CASSLDRFQPQHF	TGTGCCAGCAGCTTAGACAGATTTCAGCCCCAGCATTTT
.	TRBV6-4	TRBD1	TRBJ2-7	CASSPATGVSSYEQYF	TGTGCCAGCAGTCCGGCAACAGGGGTCTCTTCCTACGAGCAGTACTTC
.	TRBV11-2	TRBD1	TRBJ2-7	CASSYDRGRDEQYF	TGTGCCAGCAGCTACGACAGGGGGCGAGACGAGCAGTACTTC